This TCR beta chain is drawn from a study of memory CD4+ T cells and cytomegalovirus serostatus. The wider study: Healthy Belgian adult donors included under ten CMV-positive and 24 CMV-negative people.

Trimming cost V 0 bases and J 4 bases, with 7 bases left between them. The CDR3 has 14 residues. The V gene's germline CDR1 is MNHNS and CDR2 SASEGT. Repertoires were generated with immunoSEQ multiplex PCR, while TCRdb's copy carries only in-frame clones and drops some. The sample consists of tens of thousands of clones, about three quarters of them appearing once. The sort gate was single viable CD3+CD4+CD8-CD45RO+ cells for memory CD4+ T cells. The chain recombines TRBV6-1 with TRBJ2-1; D gene uncertain. This clonotype was sampled from an adult in good health and CMV-seropositive. The sequencing sample was made of memory CD4+ T cells from blood. CDR3 bases: TGTGCCAGCAGTGAAGCCAGCGTTTACAATGAGCAGTTCTTC. It encodes CASSEASVYNEQFF.